This TCR beta chain stems from a study of blood T cell repertoires in COVID-19 (dated by TCRdb to 2018 to 2020). Regarding the complete study: The collaborator samples originated in the United States, Italy and Spain and spanned the acute and convalescent phases of COVID-19. Where available, HLA class I and class II types were taken from metadata supplied by the sample provider and were not determined by assay-based typing. Samples came from the ongoing ImmuneRACE study (first 160 participants) plus 1,254 subjects from 6 global collaborators. The prospective study material was composed of cDNA or gDNA derived from T cells, B-cell-depleted T cells, or PBMCs. Deeply sampled blood TCRbeta repertoires from subjects exposed to, actively infected with, or recovered from COVID-19 were included in the dataset. The repertoires were released in a freely available public database intended as a resource for research on the immune response to SARS-CoV-2. Nearly every sample came with metadata listing a de-identified subject ID, COVID-19 status, age in years and sex. Broader findings and caveats from the paper: The quantity of clinical and demographic metadata differed by source and by participant and was supplied without curation.

At one collaborating source in Seattle, patients were enrolled during active infection and were followed longitudinally through the course of disease. Collaborating institutions collected whole blood in K2EDTA tubes following their own protocols. For TCRbeta analysis, collaborator samples were shipped as frozen whole blood, as isolated PBMCs, or as DNA extracted from either sample type. TCRbeta CDR3 regions were amplified from genomic DNA by means of the immunoSEQ Assay, a bias-controlled multiplex PCR. Per the original workflow: Nucleated cell counts per sample were estimated from amplification of reference gene primers within the assay. To quantify the absolute abundance of each unique TCRbeta CDR3 rearrangement, sequence reads were collapsed and filtered. For each sample, productive Simpson clonality was calculated as the square root of Simpson's diversity index over productive rearrangements. Imported from immuneACCESS, the table was reduced by TCRdb to in-frame sequences with V and J called. These copies leave out some clones; in studies compared against another copy, an unresolved V gene accounts for under half, and the cause of the remainder is not known. That table is the source of V, J and clone size, and D and trimming were worked out from the DNA. Counted in this sample were hundreds of thousands of clones; around 92% of them appeared once. Around 3% of the sample is held by the ten biggest clonotypes.

Details on this clone: The target of this receptor is not known. No qualities accompany the bases; no much larger clone lies one base away.

Reading the germline V gene gives CDR1 SGHVS and CDR2 FNYEAQ. The CDR3 contains 14 residues, cysteine and phenylalanine counted. Of all the DNA, just the CDR3 is kept, 42 bases in frame from base 1. The V and J ends are trimmed by 3 bases and 3 bases, leaving 11 bases between them. The specimen sequenced was peripheral blood. This receptor was identified in a woman aged 25 to 39 with COVID-19, enrolled during active disease. The rearranged chain carries TRBV7-6 and TRBJ1-1, with the D segment identity uncertain. The CDR3 in this case is CASSLGPGDTEAFF. The bases read TGTGCCAGCAGCTTGGGTCCCGGGGACACTGAAGCTTTCTTT.